The entry below gives a single T cell receptor beta chain sequence along with its context. The specificity of this receptor is unknown. No much larger clonotype is one base removed from it; base qualities were not supplied. The source of the sample is a study of identical twins (dated by TCRdb to the mid-2010s). With respect to the entire study: To test whether fetal clonotypes persist, this study deep-sequenced TCR alpha and beta repertoires from monozygotic twins, from unrelated adults of various ages, and from cord blood. To rule out contamination, replicate twin experiments were performed at different times with different library preparation protocols. Broader findings and caveats from the paper: Invariant T cells such as MAIT and iNKT could partly confound zero-insertion analyses, though diverse VJ usage argued against this for most clonotypes. Because the same donors could not be followed over many years, the conclusions relied on cross-sectional statistical analysis. Compared with coincidental sharing between unrelated individuals, out-of-frame TCR alpha sequences shared between twins showed an excess of sequences with low generation probability. Fewer insertions were carried by abundant cord blood beta clonotypes, a similar but weaker trend appeared in young adult naive repertoires, and no such trend appeared in memory repertoires. A weaker excess of twin sharing was found in beta out-of-frame sequences because the signal-to-noise ratio was lowered by fewer shared sequences. In monozygotic twins, recombination models systematically underestimated out-of-frame TCR alpha sharing, but the models matched the sharing seen between unrelated individuals.

Preparation of the library involved 5' RACE. TCRdb lists the instrument as Illumina HiSeq 2000. Template switching introduced a universal primer binding site; the final cDNA contained a unique molecular identifier, enabling accurate counting of TCR cDNA molecules. First-strand cDNA for TCR alpha and beta chains was synthesized from specific primers in the conserved constant-segment region. To control for contamination, each cDNA library was double barcoded with a SMART-Mk sample barcode plus Illumina barcodes. TruSeq adapter sequences and Illumina sample barcodes were added in two successive PCR steps. Sequencing of the TCR alpha and beta cDNA libraries was done on the Illumina HiSeq platform using custom primers. Concerning the study's data processing: MiGEC was used to process raw reads and extract unique molecular identifiers, and MiXCR was used to find CDR3 positions. For each individual, recombination models were inferred using an EM algorithm with the repgenHMM and IGoR tools. The tcR package in R was used for shared clonotype analysis, with sharing normalized by the product of cloneset sizes. Out-of-frame nonproductive sequences were analyzed to study raw recombination free of thymic and clonal selection effects. The public reads were reanalyzed by TCRdb: fastp trimming at Q25, MiXCR alignment, in-frame beta chains only. Each CDR3 protein gets just one entry, which takes the most common genes and DNA from the rows behind it. These V and J calls are TCRdb output, not the study's own analysis. The sample yields about 890,000 distinct CDR3 sequences; around an eighth were counted once. 1.5% to 2% of the sample is in the top ten clones.

The germline V end is reduced by 3 bases and the J end by 3 bases; junction bases left unmatched: 1. CDR1 and CDR2 were assigned from the germline V gene (reference sequence) as LNHNV and YYDKDF. Taken from cysteine to phenylalanine, the CDR3 has 15 residues. Just CDR3 DNA is preserved here, 45 bases in frame from base 1. Every donor was a healthy Caucasian. Three pairs of female monozygotic twins, all aged about 18 to 30 years, were included in the twin cohort. RNA for TCR libraries was isolated from peripheral blood mononuclear cells. This same sample was also taken into another study, of yellow fever vaccine responses in identical twins. The second source states: According to the authors, the vaccine-induced T cell response in identical twins seemed to be partly convergent and partly specific to each individual. The study precisely tracked vaccine-responding T cell clones in identical twins.

The sequence was obtained from a woman between 18 and 30 years old in good health. Recombination linked TRBV15 to TRBJ2-7, and 14 junction bases match TRBD2. Sequenced input: PBMCs. In nucleotide form, the sequence is TGTGCCACCAGCAGGGGGACTAGCGGGAGCTACGAGCAGTACTTC. Translation gives CATSRGTSGSYEQYF.